The clone carrying this T cell receptor (beta chain) was recorded once. Antigen specificity is unknown. This specimen belongs to a study of T cell responses to AZD1222 COVID-19 vaccine. Clones were sequenced by immunoSEQ multiplex PCR, and TCRdb holds only the in-frame ones, with some missing. The sample records just under 95,000 clones, about 88% being singletons. V shed 6 bases and J shed 7 bases, with 15 bases lying between them. This CDR3 is 14 amino acids long. CDR1 is LNHDA and CDR2 is SQIVND in the germline V gene (reference sequence). General study points: Recipients of AZD1222 seropositive at baseline numbered only 5 to 7.

This clonotype originated in an adult in good health. The chain joins TRBV19 to TRBJ1-4; D perhaps matches TRBD1 (5 bases). Sequencing used peripheral blood, obtained on day 0 of AZD1222 vaccination. CDR3: CASRGTTGGEKLFF. The CDR3 coding sequence is TGTGCCAGTAGAGGAACCACTGGGGGTGAAAAACTGTTTTTT.